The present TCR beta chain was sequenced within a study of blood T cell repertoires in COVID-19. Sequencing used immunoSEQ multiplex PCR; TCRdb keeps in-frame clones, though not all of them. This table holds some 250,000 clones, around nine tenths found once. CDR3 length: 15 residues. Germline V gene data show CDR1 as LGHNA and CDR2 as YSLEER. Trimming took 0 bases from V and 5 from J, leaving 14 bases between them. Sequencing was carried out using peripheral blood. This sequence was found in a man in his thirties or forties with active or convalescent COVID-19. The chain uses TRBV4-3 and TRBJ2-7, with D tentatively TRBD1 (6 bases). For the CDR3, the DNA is TGCGCCAGCAGCCAAGACAGGGGCAAATTTGACGAGCAGTACTTC. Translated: CASSQDRGKFDEQYF.